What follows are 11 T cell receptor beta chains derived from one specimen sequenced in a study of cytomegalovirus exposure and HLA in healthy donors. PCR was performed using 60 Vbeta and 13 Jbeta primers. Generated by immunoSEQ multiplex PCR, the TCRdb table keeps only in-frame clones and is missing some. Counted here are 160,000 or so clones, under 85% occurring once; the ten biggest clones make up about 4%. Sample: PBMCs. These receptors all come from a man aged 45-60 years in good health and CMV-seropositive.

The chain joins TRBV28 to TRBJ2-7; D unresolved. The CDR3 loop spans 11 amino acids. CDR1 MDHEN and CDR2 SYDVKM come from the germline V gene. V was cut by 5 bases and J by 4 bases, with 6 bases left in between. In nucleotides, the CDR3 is TGTGCCAGCAGTATGGCTTACGAGCAGTACTTC. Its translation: CASSMAYEQYF.

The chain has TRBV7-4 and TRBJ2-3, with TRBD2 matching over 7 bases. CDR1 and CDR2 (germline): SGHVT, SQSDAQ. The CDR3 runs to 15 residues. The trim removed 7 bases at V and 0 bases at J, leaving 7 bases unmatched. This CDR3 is CASNTLARSTDTQYF. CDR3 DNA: TGTGCCAGCAACACACTAGCGCGAAGCACAGATACGCAGTATTTT.

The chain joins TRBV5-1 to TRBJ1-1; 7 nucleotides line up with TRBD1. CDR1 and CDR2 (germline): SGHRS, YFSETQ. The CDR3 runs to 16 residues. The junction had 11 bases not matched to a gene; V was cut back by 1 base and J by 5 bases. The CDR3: CASSLSAGGRETEAFF. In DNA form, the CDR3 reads TGCGCCAGCAGCTTGTCGGCAGGGGGACGGGAAACTGAAGCTTTCTTT.

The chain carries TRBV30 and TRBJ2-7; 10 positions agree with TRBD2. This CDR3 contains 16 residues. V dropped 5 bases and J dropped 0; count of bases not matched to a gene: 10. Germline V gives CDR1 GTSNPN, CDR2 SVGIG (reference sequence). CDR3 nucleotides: TGTGCCTGGGCCCGGGCTAGCGGGAGTTTCTCCTACGAGCAGTACTTC. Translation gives CAWARASGSFSYEQYF.

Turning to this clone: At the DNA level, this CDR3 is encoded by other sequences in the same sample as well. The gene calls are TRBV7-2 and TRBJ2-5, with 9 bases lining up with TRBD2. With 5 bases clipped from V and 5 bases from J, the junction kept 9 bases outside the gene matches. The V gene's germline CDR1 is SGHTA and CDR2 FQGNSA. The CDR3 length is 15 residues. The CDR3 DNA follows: TGTGCCAGCAGCCCAATGACTAGCGGACAGGAGACCCAGTACTTC. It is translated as CASSPMTSGQETQYF.

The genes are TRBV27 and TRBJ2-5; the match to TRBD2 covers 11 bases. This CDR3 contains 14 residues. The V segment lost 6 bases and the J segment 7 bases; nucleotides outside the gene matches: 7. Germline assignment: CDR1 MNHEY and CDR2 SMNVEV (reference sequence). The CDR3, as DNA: TGTGCCAGCAGAACTAGCGGGGGTTGGGGGACCCAGTACTTC. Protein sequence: CASRTSGGWGTQYF.

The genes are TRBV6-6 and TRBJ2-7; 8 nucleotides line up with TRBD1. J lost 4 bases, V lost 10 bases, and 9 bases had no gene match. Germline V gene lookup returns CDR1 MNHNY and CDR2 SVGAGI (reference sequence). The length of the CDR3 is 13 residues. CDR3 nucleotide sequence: TGTGCCATAGAGGGGCAGGGGGCATACGAGCAGTACTTC. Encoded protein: CAIEGQGAYEQYF.

CDR3: CASSTSGGSPVVEQFF. The CDR3, as DNA: TGTGCCAGCAGCACTAGCGGGGGGAGCCCAGTTGTTGAGCAGTTCTTC. The J gene is TRBJ2-1, the V gene TRBV11-3; 12 bases line up with TRBD2. J gave up 9 bases and V 5 bases, and 11 bases lay outside the gene matches. CDR1 SGHNT and CDR2 YENEEA come from the germline V gene. CDR3 length: 16 residues.

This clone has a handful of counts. The CDR3 region is CASRGSGGFGYTF. CDR3 sequence (DNA): TGTGCCAGCAGGGGTTCAGGGGGCTTTGGCTACACCTTC. The chain carries TRBV7-2 and TRBJ1-2; TRBD1 aligns across 8 bases. The CDR3 has 13 residues. The junction had 7 bases not matched to a gene; V was cut back by 6 bases and J by 7 bases. Germline lookup yields CDR1 SGHTA and CDR2 FQGNSA.

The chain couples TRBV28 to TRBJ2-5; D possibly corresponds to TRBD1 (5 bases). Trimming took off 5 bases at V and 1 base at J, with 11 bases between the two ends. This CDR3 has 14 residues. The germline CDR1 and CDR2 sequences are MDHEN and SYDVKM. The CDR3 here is CASSPLDSQETQYF. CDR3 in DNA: TGTGCCAGCAGTCCCCTCGACAGCCAAGAGACCCAGTACTTC. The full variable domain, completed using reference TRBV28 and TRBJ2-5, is DVKVTQSSRYLVKRTGEKVFLECVQDMDHENMFWYRQDPGLGLRLIYFSYDVKMKEKGDIPEGYSVSREKKERFSLILESASTNQTSMYLCASSPLDSQETQYFGPGTRLLVL.

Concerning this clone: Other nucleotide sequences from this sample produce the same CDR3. The DNA for the CDR3 is TGTGCCAGTAGTATTGGGACAGGCTCCTACGAGCAGTACTTC. Amino acid sequence: CASSIGTGSYEQYF. This chain uses TRBV19 with TRBJ2-7; 8 nucleotides agree with TRBD1. Trimming removed 3 bases from V and 0 bases from J; junction bases left unmatched: 1. The germline gives CDR1 LNHDA, CDR2 SQIVND (reference sequence). The CDR3 runs 14 residues.